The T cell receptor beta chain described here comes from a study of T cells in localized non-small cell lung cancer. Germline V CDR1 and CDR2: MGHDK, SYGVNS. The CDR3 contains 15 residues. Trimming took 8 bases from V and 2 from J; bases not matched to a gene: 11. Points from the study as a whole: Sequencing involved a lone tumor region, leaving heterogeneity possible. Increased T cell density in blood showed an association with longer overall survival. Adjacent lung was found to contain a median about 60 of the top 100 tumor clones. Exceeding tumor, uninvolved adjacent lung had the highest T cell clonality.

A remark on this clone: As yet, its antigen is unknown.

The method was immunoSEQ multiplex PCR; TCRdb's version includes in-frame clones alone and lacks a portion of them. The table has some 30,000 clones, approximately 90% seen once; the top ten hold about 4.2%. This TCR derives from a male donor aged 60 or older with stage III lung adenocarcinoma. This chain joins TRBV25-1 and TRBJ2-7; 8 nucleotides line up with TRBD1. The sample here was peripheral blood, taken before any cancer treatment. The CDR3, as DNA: TGTGCCAGCGGTAGTACGAGACAGGGGACCTACGAGCAGTACTTC. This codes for CASGSTRQGTYEQYF.